The clone carrying this TCR beta chain has a count of ten or more. The sample originates from a study of identical twins. The CDR3 contains 14 residues. V was pared by 5 bases and J by 1 base, with 11 bases between. TCRdb ran MiXCR on the 5' RACE reads and lists one entry per CDR3 protein. The sample has about 690,000 distinct CDR3 sequences; around 21% are singletons. The sample also formed part of further work on T cells expressing NK-cell markers. That publication notes: Specificity for HCMV among expanded NKG2C+ T cell clones was not established.

The origin of this receptor is a young woman in good health. The sample was PBMCs. This chain connects TRBV12-3 or TRBV12-4 to TRBJ1-2; D may be TRBD1 (5 bases). The CDR3 nucleotides read TGTGCCAGCAGTCAGATACAGGTTAACTATGGCTACACCTTC. Translated, it gives CASSQIQVNYGYTF.